The 25 T cell receptor beta chains below all came from one sample that was sequenced in a study of T-cell reconstitution after alpha-beta-depleted transplantation in children. Preparation of the TCRbeta library used unique molecular identifiers. TCRdb re-called the PCR reads with MiXCR, one entry per CDR3 protein. The table shows 200,000 or so distinct CDR3 sequences, with 6.3% occurring only once. The sequences come from PBMCs, collected before TCRalphabeta/CD19-depleted stem cell transplant. The receptors come from a girl less than two years old with combined immunodeficiency, due to receive a stem cell transplant.

By proportion, this clonotype is medium-sized (0.01 to 0.1%). CDR3 nucleotide sequence: TGTGCCAGCAGAGGGACGACGGGCAATCAGCCCCAGCATTTT. Translated: CASRGTTGNQPQHF. The J gene is TRBJ1-5, the V gene TRBV27, with a tentative D call TRBD1 (5 bases). V was cut by 6 bases and J by 2 bases, with 11 bases left in between. Germline V gene lookup returns CDR1 MNHEY and CDR2 SMNVEV (reference sequence). This CDR3 is 14 amino acids long.

At least ten counts were recorded for this clonotype. The chain uses TRBV4-3 and TRBJ2-3, with TRBD1 identical over 7 bases. There are 15 residues in the CDR3. The V and J ends lost 1 base and 10 bases, in that order; junction bases with no gene match: 11. CDR1 is LGHNA and CDR2 is YSLEER in the germline V gene. The CDR3 region has the DNA TGCGCCAGCAGCCAAGGTCGGTTCCGGGACAGTTCGCAGTATTTT. This gives the protein CASSQGRFRDSSQYF.

There are a few counts of this clonotype. The V and J genes are TRBV19 and TRBJ1-1, with D unresolved. V lost 3 bases to trimming and J lost 3 bases, with 8 bases between them. This CDR3 is 13 amino acids long. Germline lookup yields CDR1 LNHDA and CDR2 SQIVND (reference sequence). The CDR3 coding sequence is TGTGCCAGTAGTATCGTAGAGGACACTGAAGCTTTCTTT. Translation gives CASSIVEDTEAFF.

This clonotype was observed many times. This rearrangement joins TRBV20-1 to TRBJ2-1; no clear D gene. The germline CDR1 and CDR2 sequences are DFQATT and SNEGSKA (reference sequence). The CDR3 is 14 amino acids. The germline V and J ends were trimmed by 6 bases and 6 bases, with 18 bases remaining between them. CDR3: CSAPGARSSNEQFF. In nucleotides, the CDR3 is TGCAGTGCCCCAGGCGCGAGGAGTAGCAATGAGCAGTTCTTC.

This clonotype was counted many times. The rearrangement uses TRBV4-1 and TRBJ1-2; D possibly corresponds to TRBD1 (6 bases). V was pared by 3 bases and J by 3 bases, with 11 bases between. The CDR3 consists of 14 residues. The germline V gene encodes CDR1 MGHRA and CDR2 YSYEKL. The CDR3 reads CASSHSSGDYGYTF. Written as DNA, the CDR3 is TGCGCCAGCAGCCATTCTTCAGGGGACTATGGCTACACCTTC.

This clonotype was seen many times. This sequence joins TRBV12-3 or TRBV12-4 and TRBJ1-1; 8 bases agree with TRBD1. J lost 4 bases, V lost 6 bases, and 7 bases had no gene match. This CDR3 spans 14 amino acids. The CDR3 sequence: CASRAGQGFTEAFF. In DNA, the CDR3 is TGTGCCAGCAGGGCCGGACAGGGCTTCACTGAAGCTTTCTTT.

This clonotype was picked up many times. The chain couples TRBV19 to TRBJ2-3, with D possibly being TRBD1 or TRBD2 (6 bases each). From germline, CDR1 is LNHDA and CDR2 SQIVND (reference sequence). The CDR3 contains 13 residues. V was cut by 7 bases and J by 6 bases, with 14 bases left in between. The CDR3 DNA reads as TGTGCCAGTATGTCGTGGGGGGCTGATACGCAGTATTTT. Translating it yields CASMSWGADTQYF.

This clonotype was detected ten times or more. The genes are TRBV7-2 and TRBJ1-3; D unclear. The V end was cut by 3 bases, the J end by 8 bases, with 11 bases between. The CDR3 has 13 amino acids. Per germline, CDR1 SGHTA and CDR2 FQGNSA. The CDR3 spells CASSFVPEDTIYF. The DNA of the CDR3 is TGTGCCAGCAGCTTTGTCCCCGAGGACACCATATATTTT.

V and J are TRBV18 and TRBJ2-3; TRBD2 aligns across 7 bases. V lost 4 bases to trimming and J lost 6 bases; unmatched junction nucleotides: 13. Looked up from germline, CDR1 is KGHSH and CDR2 is LQKENI. The length of the CDR3 is 16 residues. CDR3 nucleotide sequence: TGTGCCAGCTCACTCTTAGCGGGCCGGCCCGCGGATACGCAGTATTTT. It is translated as CASSLLAGRPADTQYF.

The table lists this clonotype with many counts. This chain uses TRBV9 with TRBJ1-1; D possibly corresponds to TRBD1 (5 bases). The CDR3 length is 14 residues. Germline V lookup: CDR1 SGDLS, CDR2 YYNGEE. Trimming stripped 3 bases from V and 1 base from J, with 10 bases between. CDR3 bases: TGTGCCAGCAGCGGAGGGGAAGAGAACACTGAAGCTTTCTTT. As protein: CASSGGEENTEAFF.

This clonotype was seen at least ten times. The CDR3 sequence is CASSHSGGAYEQYF. CDR3 coding DNA: TGTGCCAGCAGCCATAGCGGGGGGGCCTACGAGCAGTACTTC. The chain recombines TRBV4-2 with TRBJ2-7; 11 positions agree with TRBD2. The trim removed 3 bases at V and 2 bases at J, leaving 0 bases unmatched. This CDR3 has 14 residues. Germline lookup yields CDR1 LGHNA and CDR2 YNFKEQ.

This clonotype came up many times. This chain links TRBV7-9 with TRBJ1-3; D gene uncertain. The V and J ends lost 5 bases and 2 bases respectively, with 4 bases between them. This CDR3 spans 12 amino acids. Germline values: CDR1 SEHNR, CDR2 FQNEAQ (reference sequence). CDR3: CASSGAGNTIYF. The DNA for the CDR3 is TGTGCCAGCAGCGGTGCTGGAAACACCATATATTTT.

Many counts were recorded for this clonotype. The V gene is TRBV12-3 or TRBV12-4, the J gene TRBJ1-5; D is undetermined. This CDR3 spans 16 amino acids. Deletions cut 3 bases from V and 3 bases from J, with 15 bases between. The DNA of the CDR3 is TGTGCCAGCAGTTTCTGGCAGCCGAACCTCAATCAGCCCCAGCATTTT. Translated, it gives CASSFWQPNLNQPQHF.

This clonotype was recorded many times. The chain joins TRBV5-6 to TRBJ2-1; possible D gene TRBD2, 6 bases. Germline V gene sequence: CDR1 SGHDT, CDR2 YYEEEE. Trimming removed 6 bases from V and 5 bases from J, with 15 bases in between. CDR3 length: 14 amino acids. CDR3 coding DNA: TGTGCCAGCACCCTGGGAGGAGGACACAATGAGCAGTTCTTC. Translation gives CASTLGGGHNEQFF.

The gene calls are TRBV7-2 and TRBJ1-2, with a tentative D call TRBD1 (5 bases). CDR1 SGHTA and CDR2 FQGNSA come from the germline V gene. The CDR3 is made up of 17 amino acids. V was pared by 2 bases and J by 6 bases, with 22 bases between. CDR3 residues: CASSLSPGEAYQDGYTF. The DNA of the CDR3 is TGTGCCAGCAGCTTAAGTCCGGGGGAGGCGTATCAGGATGGCTACACCTTC.

This clonotype was picked up many times. The chain links TRBV25-1 to TRBJ2-1, with 10 bases lining up with TRBD2. The V gene end was trimmed by 5 bases and the J gene end by 1 base; junction bases not matched to a gene: 5. The length of the CDR3 is 16 residues. Germline V gene sequence: CDR1 MGHDK, CDR2 SYGVNS. CDR3 in DNA: TGTGCCAGCAGTAACCTAGCGGGGGCGTCCTACAATGAGCAGTTCTTC. Protein product: CASSNLAGASYNEQFF.

At least ten counts were recorded for this clonotype. The rearrangement uses TRBV24-1 and TRBJ2-7; 7 bases agree with TRBD2. From germline, CDR1 is KGHDR and CDR2 SFDVKD. V lost 3 bases and J lost 3; bases outside the gene matches: 13. The CDR3 spans 17 residues. The DNA of the CDR3 is TGTGCCACCAGTGATGCCTCGGGACTAACAACTATCTACGAGCAGTACTTC. Translating gives CATSDASGLTTIYEQYF.

This clonotype has just a few counts. The V and J genes are TRBV7-6 and TRBJ2-7; unclear D gene. V gave up 1 base and J gave up 3 bases, with 10 bases separating them. Germline-derived CDR1 and CDR2 are SGHVS and FNYEAQ. CDR3 size: 14 residues. CDR3 DNA sequence: TGTGCCAGCAGCTTAGTGGAGACGGTCTACGAGCAGTACTTC. It codes for CASSLVETVYEQYF.

This clonotype has ten or more counts. The chain couples TRBV12-3 or TRBV12-4 to TRBJ1-1; tentative D call: TRBD1 (5 bases). The germline V and J ends were trimmed by 7 bases and 4 bases, with 10 bases remaining between them. CDR3 length equals 12 residues. The CDR3 nucleotides read TGTGCCAGCAACAGGTCTCCCACTGAAGCTTTCTTT. Protein: CASNRSPTEAFF.

The table lists this clonotype with many counts. The CDR3 bases are TGTGCCAGCAGCCCGACAGGGCTGAACACTGAAGCTTTCTTT. Translating it yields CASSPTGLNTEAFF. V is TRBV12-3 or TRBV12-4 and J is TRBJ1-1, with 7 positions matching TRBD1. V shed 6 bases and J 0 bases; nucleotides not matched to a gene: 4. The CDR3 extends over 14 amino acids.

This clonotype showed up many times. The genes are TRBV30 and TRBJ2-7; a possible D gene is TRBD2 (5 bases). V lost 4 bases and J lost 3, with 7 bases in between. This CDR3 is built from 11 residues. The V gene's germline CDR1 is GTSNPN and CDR2 SVGIG (reference sequence). In DNA form, the CDR3 reads TGTGCCTGGAATCGGGACTACGAGCAGTACTTC. It codes for CAWNRDYEQYF.

This clonotype came up many times. The V call is TRBV24-1, the J call TRBJ2-5, with TRBD2 matching over 8 bases. V gave up 3 bases and J gave up 2 bases; unmatched junction bases: 7. This CDR3 region has 16 residues. CDR1 KGHDR and CDR2 SFDVKD come from the germline V gene. CDR3 DNA sequence: TGTGCCACCAGTGATGGGGCGGGGGGTCTACAAGAGACCCAGTACTTC. This codes for CATSDGAGGLQETQYF.

This clonotype was seen repeatedly, ten times or more. The chain links TRBV16 to TRBJ1-1; D gene uncertain. V was trimmed by 1 base and J by 1 base, leaving 4 bases between them. This CDR3 has 13 residues. Germline CDR1 reads KGHSY; CDR2 reads FQNENV. DNA for the CDR3: TGTGCCAGCAGCCAATACTGGAACACTGAAGCTTTCTTT. Protein sequence: CASSQYWNTEAFF.

This clonotype was seen repeatedly, ten times or more. This sequence joins TRBV28 and TRBJ1-3, with D hard to call. CDR3 length equals 16 residues. Germline CDR1 and CDR2: MDHEN and SYDVKM. Trimming took 3 bases from V and 8 from J, leaving 20 bases between them. CDR3: CASSFVPTLIRDTIYF. The CDR3 DNA reads TGTGCCAGCAGTTTCGTCCCTACCTTAATAAGAGACACCATATATTTT. Based on the CDR3 plus reference TRBV28 and TRBJ1-3, the full variable domain is DVKVTQSSRYLVKRTGEKVFLECVQDMDHENMFWYRQDPGLGLRLIYFSYDVKMKEKGDIPEGYSVSREKKERFSLILESASTNQTSMYLCASSFVPTLIRDTIYFGEGSWLTVV.

This clonotype appeared many times. CDR3 protein: CASSLEGFNTEAFF. CDR3 in DNA: TGTGCCAGCAGTTTGGAGGGCTTTAACACTGAAGCTTTCTTT. The rearrangement uses TRBV12-3 or TRBV12-4 and TRBJ1-1; D uncertain. V was clipped by 3 bases and J by 2 bases, with 10 bases between them. This CDR3 region has 14 residues.